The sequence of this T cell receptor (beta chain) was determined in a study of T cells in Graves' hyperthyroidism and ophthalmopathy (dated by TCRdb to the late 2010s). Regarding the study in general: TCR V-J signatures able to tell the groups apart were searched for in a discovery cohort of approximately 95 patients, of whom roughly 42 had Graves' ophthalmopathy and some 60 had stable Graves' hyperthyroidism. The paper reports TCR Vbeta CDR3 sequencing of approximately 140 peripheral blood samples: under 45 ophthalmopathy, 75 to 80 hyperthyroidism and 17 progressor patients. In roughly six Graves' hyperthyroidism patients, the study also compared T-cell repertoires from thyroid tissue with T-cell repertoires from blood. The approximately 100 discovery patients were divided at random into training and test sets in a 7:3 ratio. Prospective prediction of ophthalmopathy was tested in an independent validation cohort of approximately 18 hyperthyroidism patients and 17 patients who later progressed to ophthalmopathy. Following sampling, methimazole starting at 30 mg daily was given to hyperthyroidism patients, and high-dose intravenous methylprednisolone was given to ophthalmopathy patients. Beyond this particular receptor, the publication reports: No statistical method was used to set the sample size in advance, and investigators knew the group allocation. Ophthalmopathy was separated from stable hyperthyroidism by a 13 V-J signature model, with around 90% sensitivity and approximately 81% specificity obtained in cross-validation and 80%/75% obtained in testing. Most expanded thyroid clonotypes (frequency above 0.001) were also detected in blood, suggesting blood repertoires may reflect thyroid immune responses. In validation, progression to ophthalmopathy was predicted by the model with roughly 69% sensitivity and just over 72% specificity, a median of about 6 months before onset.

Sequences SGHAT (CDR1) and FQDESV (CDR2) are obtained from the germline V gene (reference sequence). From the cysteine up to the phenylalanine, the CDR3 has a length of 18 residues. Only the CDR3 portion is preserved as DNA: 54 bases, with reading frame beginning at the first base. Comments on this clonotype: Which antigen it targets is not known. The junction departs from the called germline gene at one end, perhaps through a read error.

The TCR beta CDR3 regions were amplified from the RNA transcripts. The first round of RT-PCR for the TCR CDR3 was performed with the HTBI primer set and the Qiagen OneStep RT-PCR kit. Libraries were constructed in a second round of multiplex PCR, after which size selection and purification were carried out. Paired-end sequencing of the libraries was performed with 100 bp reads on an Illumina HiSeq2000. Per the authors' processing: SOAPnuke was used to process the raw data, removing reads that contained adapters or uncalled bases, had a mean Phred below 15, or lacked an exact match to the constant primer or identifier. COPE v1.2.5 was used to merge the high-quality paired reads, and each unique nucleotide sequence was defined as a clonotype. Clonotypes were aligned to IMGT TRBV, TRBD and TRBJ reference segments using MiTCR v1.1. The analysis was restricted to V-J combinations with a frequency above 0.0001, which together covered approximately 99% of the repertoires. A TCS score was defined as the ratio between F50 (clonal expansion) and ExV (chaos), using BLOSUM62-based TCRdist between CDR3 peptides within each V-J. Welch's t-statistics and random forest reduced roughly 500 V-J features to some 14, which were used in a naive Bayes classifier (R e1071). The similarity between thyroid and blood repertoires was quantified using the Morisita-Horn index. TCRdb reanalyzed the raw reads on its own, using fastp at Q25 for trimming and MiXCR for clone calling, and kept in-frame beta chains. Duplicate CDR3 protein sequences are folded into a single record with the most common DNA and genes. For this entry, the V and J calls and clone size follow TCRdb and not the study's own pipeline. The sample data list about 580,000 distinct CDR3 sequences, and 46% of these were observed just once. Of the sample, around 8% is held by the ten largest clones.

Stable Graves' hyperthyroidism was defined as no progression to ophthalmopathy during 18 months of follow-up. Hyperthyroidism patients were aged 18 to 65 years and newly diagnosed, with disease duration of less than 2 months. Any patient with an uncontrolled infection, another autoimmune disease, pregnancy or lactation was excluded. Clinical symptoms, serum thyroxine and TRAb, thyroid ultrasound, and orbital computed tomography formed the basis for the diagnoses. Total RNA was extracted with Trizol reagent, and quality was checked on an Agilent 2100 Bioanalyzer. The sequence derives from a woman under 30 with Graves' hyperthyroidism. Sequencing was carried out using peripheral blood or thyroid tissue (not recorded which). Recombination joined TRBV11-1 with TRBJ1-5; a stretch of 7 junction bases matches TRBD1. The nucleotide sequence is TGCGCCAGCAGCCCCGGGACAGCCTACGAGCAGCGCAATCAGCCCCAGCATTTT. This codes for CASSPGTAYEQRNQPQHF.